The clone carrying this T cell receptor beta chain has ten or more counts. This sample is drawn from a study of neurological immune-mediated disorders. Looking at the study overall: There were around 35 multiple sclerosis patients; around 31 were relapsing-remitting and 3 were secondary progressive.

With 10-nucleotide random UMIs included, cDNA was synthesized by 5'RACE. TCRdb re-called the 5' RACE reads with MiXCR, one entry per CDR3 protein. The sample holds under 70,000 distinct CDR3 sequences, approximately 3.6% seen once. The CDR3 runs 13 residues. Germline V CDR1 and CDR2: SGHVS, FQNEAQ. Trimming removed 3 bases from V and 0 bases from J, with 6 bases in between. The receptor was isolated from an older woman with multiple sclerosis. The specimen sequenced was PBMCs. The V gene is TRBV7-8, the J gene TRBJ2-7; D gene uncertain. The CDR3 spells CASSFGVSYEQYF. CDR3 sequence (DNA): TGTGCCAGCAGCTTTGGAGTCTCCTACGAGCAGTACTTC.